The 26 T cell receptor beta chains reported below all come from one sample, sequenced in a study of neurological immune-mediated disorders. TCRdb itself ran the 5' RACE reads through MiXCR, one entry per CDR3 protein. The sample lists over 13,000 distinct CDR3 sequences, 8% to 13% seen once, with more than 20% in the top ten. The sequencing sample was made of PBMCs. The receptors originated from a middle-aged woman in good health.

This clonotype was picked up a small number of times. This chain joins TRBV27 and TRBJ2-3, with TRBD2 matching over 11 bases. This CDR3 is built from 17 residues. The V and J ends lost 6 bases and 4 bases, in that order; junction bases with no gene match: 12. Germline assignment: CDR1 MNHEY and CDR2 SMNVEV (reference sequence). DNA of the CDR3: TGTGCCAGCAGCCTCACCACTAGCGGGAGTTGGGCAGATACGCAGTATTTT. Amino acids: CASSLTTSGSWADTQYF.

This clonotype was recorded at least ten times. The chain couples TRBV3-1 to TRBJ2-1; 9 bases agree with TRBD2. Per the germline V gene, CDR1 is LGHDT and CDR2 is YNNKEL (reference sequence). The ends lost 0 bases at V and 8 bases at J; junction bases unmatched: 8. The CDR3 totals 16 residues. The CDR3 sequence: CASSQEAGGLVHEQFF. CDR3 coding DNA: TGTGCCAGCAGCCAAGAGGCGGGAGGGCTTGTCCATGAGCAGTTCTTC.

This clonotype came up many times. V is TRBV5-1 and J is TRBJ2-5; 9 positions match TRBD1. CDR1 SGHRS and CDR2 YFSETQ come from the germline V gene. Losses at the gene ends were 4 bases for V and 5 bases for J; bases not matched to a gene: 6. This CDR3 comprises 14 residues. CDR3 sequence: CASSPRTGAETQYF. The CDR3 DNA reads as TGCGCCAGCAGCCCCCGGACAGGGGCCGAGACCCAGTACTTC.

This clonotype was detected many times. The genes are TRBV5-1 and TRBJ2-5; TRBD2 agrees at 7 bases. The V and J ends lost 0 bases and 5 bases, in that order; junction bases with no gene match: 7. The CDR3 is 15 residues long. Germline V gene sequence: CDR1 SGHRS, CDR2 YFSETQ. The DNA of the CDR3 is TGCGCCAGCAGCTTGGCCGGGACTACGGAGGAGACCCAGTACTTC. Translating gives CASSLAGTTEETQYF. Variable domain in full (rest from reference TRBV5-1 and TRBJ2-5): KAGVTQTPRYLIKTRGQQVTLSCSPISGHRSVSWYQQTPGQGLQFLFEYFSETQRNKGNFPGRFSGRQFSNSRSEMNVSTLELGDSALYLCASSLAGTTEETQYFGPGTRLLVL.

V and J are TRBV19 and TRBJ2-3, with 7 bases fitting TRBD1. Germline CDR1 reads LNHDA; CDR2 reads SQIVND (reference sequence). Trimming removed 6 bases from V and 6 bases from J; junction bases left unmatched: 15. The CDR3 loop spans 16 amino acids. In DNA, the CDR3 is TGTGCCAGTAGCTGGACAGGAGGTCAATTGATGGATACGCAGTATTTT. This sequence encodes CASSWTGGQLMDTQYF. The full variable domain, completed using reference TRBV19 and TRBJ2-3, is DGGITQSPKYLFRKEGQNVTLSCEQNLNHDAMYWYRQDPGQGLRLIYYSQIVNDFQKGDIAEGYSVSREKKESFPLTVTSAQKNPTAFYLCASSWTGGQLMDTQYFGPGTRLTVL.

In its sample, this clonotype was seen many times. The gene calls are TRBV25-1 and TRBJ2-1, with 7 bases aligning to TRBD2. Per germline, CDR1 MGHDK and CDR2 SYGVNS. The J segment lost 8 bases and the V segment lost 1 base, leaving 8 bases of the junction unmatched. This CDR3 region has 15 residues. The CDR3 sequence is CASSEFGGGLDEQFF. DNA of the CDR3: TGTGCCAGCAGTGAATTCGGCGGGGGTCTGGATGAGCAGTTCTTC.

This chain joins TRBV10-2 and TRBJ2-2; D may be TRBD2 (6 bases). Trimming left V 9 bases short and J 4 bases short, with 24 bases between. CDR1 WSHSY and CDR2 SAAADI come from the germline V gene. The CDR3 length is 17 residues. CDR3 in DNA: TGCGCCAGTTCGCGAGGCCTCAGAGGGGACTTCACCGGGGAGCTGTTTTTT. Protein: CASSRGLRGDFTGELFF.

In its sample, this clonotype was seen many times. V and J are TRBV7-9 and TRBJ2-1; D is possibly TRBD2 (7 bases). There are 15 residues in the CDR3. V shed 5 bases and J shed 7 bases, with 18 bases lying between them. Looked up from germline, CDR1 is SEHNR and CDR2 is FQNEAQ (reference sequence). The CDR3 DNA follows: TGTGCCAGCAGCCCATACAGGGAGGGCATGAATGAGCAGTTCTTC. Protein product: CASSPYREGMNEQFF.

This clonotype is medium-sized in the sample. The V and J genes are TRBV10-3 and TRBJ2-5, with 14 bases aligning to TRBD2. Looked up from germline, CDR1 is ENHRY and CDR2 is SYGVKD. V was clipped by 3 bases and J by 5 bases; unmatched bases: 8. The CDR3 contains 17 residues. CDR3 DNA: TGTGCCATCAGTGAAGGACTAGCGGGAGGTTCGGAGGAGACCCAGTACTTC. It codes for CAISEGLAGGSEETQYF.

This clonotype was recorded many times. This rearrangement joins TRBV9 to TRBJ2-3, with 14 bases lining up with TRBD2. The CDR3 extends over 15 amino acids. Germline V gives CDR1 SGDLS, CDR2 YYNGEE. V lost 4 bases, J lost 6 bases, and 4 bases stayed unmatched. The CDR3 protein is CASSTGTSGGDTQYF. The CDR3, as DNA: TGTGCCAGCAGCACCGGGACTAGCGGGGGTGATACGCAGTATTTT.

V is TRBV11-2 and J is TRBJ1-2, with D maybe TRBD1 (6 bases). Germline-derived CDR1 and CDR2 are SGHAT and FQNNGV. The CDR3 loop spans 14 amino acids. The germline V and J ends were trimmed by 5 bases and 2 bases, with 12 bases remaining between them. This CDR3 reads CASSRGQRNYGYTF. CDR3 nucleotides: TGTGCCAGCAGCCGGGGACAACGGAACTATGGCTACACCTTC.

This clonotype was seen repeatedly, ten times or more. A junction end diverges from the germline sequence, so it may reflect a read error. This chain joins TRBV10-3 and TRBJ1-2; D might be TRBD1 (5 bases). The CDR3 sequence is 12 residues long. CDR1 is ENHRY and CDR2 is SYGVKD in the germline V gene. Here the CDR3 DNA reads TGTGCCGTCAGCAGGGACAACTATGGCTACACCTTC. It yields the protein CAVSRDNYGYTF.

This clonotype was recorded at least ten times. This rearrangement joins TRBV29-1 to TRBJ1-1, with D perhaps TRBD1 (5 bases). In germline, CDR1 is SQVTM, CDR2 ANQGSEA. V lost 5 bases and J lost 4, with 11 bases in between. The CDR3 covers 12 residues. The CDR3 DNA reads TGCAGCGTTCAGGGTTGGGGCACTGAAGCTTTCTTT. Encoded protein: CSVQGWGTEAFF.

In its sample, this clonotype is medium-sized. The chain has TRBV9 and TRBJ2-3, with 9 bases aligning to TRBD2. CDR1 is SGDLS, CDR2 YYNGEE, per germline. The CDR3 contains 15 residues. Trimming at V came to 0 bases and at J to 1 base, leaving 0 bases not matched to a gene. The CDR3: CASSVGTSGTDTQYF. The CDR3 DNA follows: TGTGCCAGCAGCGTAGGGACTAGCGGCACAGATACGCAGTATTTT.

This clonotype was observed at least ten times. J is TRBJ2-3 and V is TRBV6-4; the D gene is possibly TRBD2 (7 bases). Germline V gene sequence: CDR1 MRHNA, CDR2 SNTAGT. The ends were cut back, 8 bases at V and 2 bases at J, with 20 bases in the middle. There are 16 residues in the CDR3. CDR3 sequence (DNA): TGTGCCAGCTACGAGGGGGAGGGGTCAAACACAGATACGCAGTATTTT. It is translated as CASYEGEGSNTDTQYF.

In this sample, this clonotype turned up many times. This chain connects TRBV3-1 to TRBJ1-2; a weak D match, TRBD1 (6 bases). Per germline, CDR1 LGHDT and CDR2 YNNKEL (reference sequence). The length of the CDR3 is 13 residues. Trimming left V 2 bases short and J 4 bases short, with 8 bases between. The CDR3 spells CASSQRDIYGYTF. The CDR3, as DNA: TGTGCCAGCAGCCAAAGGGACATCTATGGCTACACCTTC. The whole variable domain, filled in from reference TRBV3-1 and TRBJ1-2, reads DTAVSQTPKYLVTQMGNDKSIKCEQNLGHDTMYWYKQDSKKFLKIMFSYNNKELIINETVPNRFSPKSPDKAHLNLHINSLELGDSAVYFCASSQRDIYGYTFGSGTRLTVV.

This chain connects TRBV20-1 to TRBJ1-5; D uncertain. Per the germline V gene, CDR1 is DFQATT and CDR2 is SNEGSKA (reference sequence). The CDR3 extends over 13 amino acids. V lost 5 bases and J lost 0, with 8 bases in between. The DNA of the CDR3 is TGCAGTGCTGCTGGGGATAGCAATCAGCCCCAGCATTTT. Its translation is CSAAGDSNQPQHF.

This clonotype was detected a few times. V usage is TRBV5-4 and J usage is TRBJ1-4, with a possible D match to TRBD1 (6 bases). This CDR3 is 15 amino acids long. Trimming removed 3 bases at V and 5 bases at J, with 14 bases between. Looked up from germline, CDR1 is SGHNT and CDR2 is YYREEE (reference sequence). CDR3 in DNA: TGTGCCAGCAGCTCCTCCGAAACAGGGAATGAAAAACTGTTTTTT. Protein: CASSSSETGNEKLFF. The variable domain in full, completed from reference TRBV5-4 and TRBJ1-4, reads ETGVTQSPTHLIKTRGQQVTLRCSSQSGHNTVSWYQQALGQGPQFIFQYYREEENGRGNFPPRFSGLQFPNYSSELNVNALELDDSALYLCASSSSETGNEKLFFGSGTQLSVL.

Many counts were recorded for this clonotype. V is TRBV19 and J is TRBJ2-1; TRBD2 might be the D (7 bases). The CDR3 consists of 15 residues. Germline values: CDR1 LNHDA, CDR2 SQIVND (reference sequence). V was clipped by 7 bases and J by 8 bases, with 21 bases between them. Here the CDR3 DNA reads TGTGCCAGTAAAATTTTGCGGGGGCTTAACGATGAGCAGTTCTTC. It codes for CASKILRGLNDEQFF.

The table lists this clonotype with many counts. The chain joins TRBV5-8 to TRBJ2-3; 10 bases are a match to TRBD1. This CDR3 has 19 residues. The junction had 17 bases not matched to a gene; V was cut back by 4 bases and J by 3 bases. Germline loops: CDR1 SGHTS, CDR2 YDEGEE. The CDR3 bases are TGTGCCAGCAGCCCAGGACAGGGGGGGCCTTGGGCACCAACAGATACGCAGTATTTT. Its protein product is CASSPGQGGPWAPTDTQYF.

This clonotype has ten or more counts. This sequence joins TRBV7-9 and TRBJ1-4, with D hard to call. Trimming took off 5 bases at V and 0 bases at J, with 10 bases between the two ends. Germline V CDR1 and CDR2: SEHNR, FQNEAQ (reference sequence). This CDR3 spans 15 amino acids. The CDR3: CASSLRTATNEKLFF. The CDR3 coding sequence is TGTGCCAGCAGCCTAAGGACGGCAACTAATGAAAAACTGTTTTTT.

This clonotype was seen ten or more times. The CDR3 is CSVEDRMGSSTDTQYF. In DNA, the CDR3 is TGCAGCGTTGAAGATCGGATGGGTAGCAGCACAGATACGCAGTATTTT. V and J are TRBV29-1 and TRBJ2-3; D not certain. Germline CDR1 is SQVTM and CDR2 is ANQGSEA. The CDR3 has 16 residues. V gave up 0 bases and J gave up 0 bases, with 13 bases separating them.

This clonotype was observed once. It may be a read error: a sequence one base away is much more abundant. The CDR3 loop reads CASSVEAGVRNEQFF. For the CDR3, the DNA is TGTGCCAGCAGCGTTGAAGCGGGAGTAAGGAATGAGCAGTTCTTC. V is TRBV9 and J is TRBJ2-1; TRBD2 matches 8 bases. The CDR3 has 15 residues. Germline CDR1 SGDLS, CDR2 YYNGEE. The V gene end was trimmed by 2 bases and the J gene end by 7 bases; junction bases not matched to a gene: 8.

The chain links TRBV27 to TRBJ1-2; TRBD1 agrees at 8 bases. The V gene's germline CDR1 is MNHEY and CDR2 SMNVEV (reference sequence). J lost 3 bases, V lost 3 bases, and 3 bases had no gene match. The CDR3 is made up of 14 amino acids. CDR3 region: CASSLRTGYYGYTF. CDR3 nucleotides: TGTGCCAGCAGTTTGCGGACAGGGTACTATGGCTACACCTTC.

This clonotype was detected ten times or more. The V call is TRBV10-2, the J call TRBJ2-1, with D possibly TRBD2 on 6 matching bases. V was clipped by 5 bases and J by 6 bases, with 14 bases between them. This CDR3 region has 14 residues. In germline, CDR1 is WSHSY, CDR2 SAAADI. CDR3: CASSKLGGVNEQFF. The CDR3 DNA is TGCGCCAGCAGTAAACTAGGAGGGGTCAATGAGCAGTTCTTC.

This clonotype came up many times. V usage is TRBV18 and J usage is TRBJ1-2; D unclear. From germline, CDR1 is KGHSH and CDR2 LQKENI. The CDR3 loop spans 15 amino acids. The V end was cut by 5 bases, the J end by 3 bases, with 16 bases between. The CDR3 bases are TGTGCCAGCTCATCGTTAATTCTTGGGTACTATGGCTACACCTTC. It is translated as CASSSLILGYYGYTF.